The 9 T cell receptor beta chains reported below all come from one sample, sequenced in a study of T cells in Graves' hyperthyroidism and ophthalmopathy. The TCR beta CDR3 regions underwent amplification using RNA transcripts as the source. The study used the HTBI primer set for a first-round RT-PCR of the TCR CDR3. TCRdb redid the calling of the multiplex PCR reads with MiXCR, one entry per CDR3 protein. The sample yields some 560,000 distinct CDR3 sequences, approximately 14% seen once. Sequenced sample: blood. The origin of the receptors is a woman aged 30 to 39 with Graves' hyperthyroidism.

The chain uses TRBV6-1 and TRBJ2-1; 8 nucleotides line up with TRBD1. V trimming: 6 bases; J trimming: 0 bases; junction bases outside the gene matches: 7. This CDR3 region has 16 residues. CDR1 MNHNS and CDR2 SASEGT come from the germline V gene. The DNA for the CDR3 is TGTGCCAGCAGGCAGAGACAGGGGAACTCCTACAATGAGCAGTTCTTC. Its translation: CASRQRQGNSYNEQFF.

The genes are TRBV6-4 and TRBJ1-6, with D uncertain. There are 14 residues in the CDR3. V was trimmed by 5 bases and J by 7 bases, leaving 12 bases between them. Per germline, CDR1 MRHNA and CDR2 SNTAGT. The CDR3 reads CASSNSGSNSPLHF. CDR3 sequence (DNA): TGTGCCAGCAGTAACAGCGGTTCGAATTCACCCCTCCACTTT.

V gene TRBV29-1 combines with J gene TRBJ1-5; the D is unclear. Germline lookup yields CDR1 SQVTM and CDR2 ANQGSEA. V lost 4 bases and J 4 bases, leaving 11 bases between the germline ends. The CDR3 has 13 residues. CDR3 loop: CSVGSGLNQPQHF. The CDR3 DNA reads TGCAGCGTTGGATCGGGGTTGAATCAGCCCCAGCATTTT.

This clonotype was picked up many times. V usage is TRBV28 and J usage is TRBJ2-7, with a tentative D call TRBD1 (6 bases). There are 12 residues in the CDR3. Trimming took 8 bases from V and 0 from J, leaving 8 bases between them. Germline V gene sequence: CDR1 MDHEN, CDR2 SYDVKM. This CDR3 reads CASGTSSYEQYF. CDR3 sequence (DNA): TGTGCCAGCGGGACATCCTCCTACGAGCAGTACTTC. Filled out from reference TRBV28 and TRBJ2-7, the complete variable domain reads DVKVTQSSRYLVKRTGEKVFLECVQDMDHENMFWYRQDPGLGLRLIYFSYDVKMKEKGDIPEGYSVSREKKERFSLILESASTNQTSMYLCASGTSSYEQYFGPGTRLTVT.

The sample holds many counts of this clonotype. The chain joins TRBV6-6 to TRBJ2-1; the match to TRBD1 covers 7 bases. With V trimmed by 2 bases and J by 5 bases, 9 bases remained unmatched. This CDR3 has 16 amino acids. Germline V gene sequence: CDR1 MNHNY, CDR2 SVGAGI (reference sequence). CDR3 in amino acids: CASSYLTGTADNEQFF. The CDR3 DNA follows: TGTGCCAGCAGTTACCTCACCGGGACAGCAGACAATGAGCAGTTCTTC.

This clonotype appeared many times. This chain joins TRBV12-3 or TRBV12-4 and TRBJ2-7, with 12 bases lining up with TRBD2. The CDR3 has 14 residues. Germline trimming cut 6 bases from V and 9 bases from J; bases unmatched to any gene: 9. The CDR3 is CASSPPSGRAGQYF. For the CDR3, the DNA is TGTGCCAGCAGCCCTCCTAGCGGGAGGGCCGGGCAGTACTTC.

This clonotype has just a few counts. The CDR3 here is CATSRVTGEETQYF. CDR3 DNA sequence: TGTGCCACCAGCAGAGTGACAGGGGAAGAGACCCAGTACTTC. J is TRBJ2-5 and V is TRBV15, with TRBD1 identical over 8 bases. CDR3 size: 14 residues. V dropped 1 base and J dropped 3; count of bases not matched to a gene: 1. Germline V gene lookup returns CDR1 LNHNV and CDR2 YYDKDF (reference sequence).

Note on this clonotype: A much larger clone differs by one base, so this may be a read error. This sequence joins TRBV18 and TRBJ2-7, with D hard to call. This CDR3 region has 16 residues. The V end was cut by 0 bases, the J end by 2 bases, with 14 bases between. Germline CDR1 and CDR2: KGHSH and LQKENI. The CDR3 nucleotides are TGTGCCAGCTCACCACCAGTCCAGGTGGCTGCCTACGAGCAGTACTTC. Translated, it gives CASSPPVQVAAYEQYF.

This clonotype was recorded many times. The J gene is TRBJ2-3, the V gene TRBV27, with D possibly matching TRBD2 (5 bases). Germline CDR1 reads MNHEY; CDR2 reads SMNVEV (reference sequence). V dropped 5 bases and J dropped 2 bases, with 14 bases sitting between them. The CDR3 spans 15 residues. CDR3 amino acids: CASSARRDNTDTQYF. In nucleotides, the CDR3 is TGTGCCAGCAGTGCGCGACGGGATAACACAGATACGCAGTATTTT.